The rows below give T cell receptor beta chains drawn from one sample of a study of cytomegalovirus exposure and HLA in healthy donors. The protocol was immunoSEQ multiplex PCR, while the TCRdb copy is restricted to in-frame clones and leaves out a portion. The data show some 100,000 clones, with approximately 78% seen just once and about 4.5% held by the top ten. Specimen: PBMCs. The receptors were sampled from a woman aged 40 to 50 in good health and CMV-seropositive. The CDR3 runs from the conserved cysteine through the conserved F or W. A D gene is named only where the DNA matches it firmly. Clone size appears in some rows only: once, few, many, or a class for an expanded clone.

TRBJ1-1 | - | TRBV25-1 | - | CASSYTRGAEAFF | TGTGCCAGCAGTTACACCCGGGGGGCTGAAGCTTTCTTT
TRBJ2-7 | - | TRBV27 | - | CASSFYGRGYEQYF | TGTGCCAGCAGTTTTTATGGTCGGGGTTACGAGCAGTACTTC
TRBJ2-7 | - | TRBV2 | - | CASSPGSAYEQYF | TGTGCCAGCAGTCCCGGGTCAGCCTACGAGCAGTACTTC
TRBJ1-2 | - | TRBV30 | TRBD1 | CAWSVLRGQGIRDGYTF | TGTGCCTGGAGTGTACTTAGGGGACAGGGGATTAGAGATGGCTACACCTTC
TRBJ2-1 | few | TRBV19 | - | CASNGGHNEQFF | TGTGCCAGTAACGGGGGGCACAATGAGCAGTTCTTC
TRBJ2-3 | - | TRBV7-3 | TRBD2 | CASSPSGSTDTQYF | TGTGCCAGCAGCCCTAGCGGGAGCACAGATACGCAGTATTTT
TRBJ1-3 | - | TRBV29-1 | - | CSARGIGGNTIYF | TGCAGCGCTAGGGGAATAGGTGGAAACACCATATATTTT
TRBJ1-2 | few | TRBV6-6 | - | CASSYGGEGYTF | TGTGCCAGCAGTTATGGAGGGGAGGGCTACACCTTC
TRBJ2-5 | - | TRBV11-2 | TRBD2 | CASSLGGALADFQETQYF | TGTGCCAGCAGCTTAGGGGGGGCACTAGCGGATTTTCAAGAGACCCAGTACTTC
TRBJ1-1 | - | TRBV7-2 | - | CASSSRSGATEAFF | TGTGCCAGCAGCTCTAGGTCTGGGGCCACTGAAGCTTTCTTT
TRBJ1-1 | few | TRBV7-6 | - | CASSLDTLSTEAFF | TGTGCCAGCAGCTTAGACACGTTAAGCACTGAAGCTTTCTTT
TRBJ2-3 | few | TRBV29-1 | - | CSVSPRLVTDTQYF | TGCAGCGTTTCTCCCCGACTTGTCACAGATACGCAGTATTTT
TRBJ1-3 | - | TRBV5-1 | - | CASSLEQAGNTIYF | TGCGCCAGCAGCTTGGAACAGGCAGGAAACACCATATATTTT
TRBJ2-7 | - | TRBV6-5 | TRBD2 | CASSRLAGASYEQYF | TGTGCCAGCAGCAGACTAGCGGGAGCCTCCTACGAGCAGTACTTC
TRBJ1-3 | - | TRBV27 | - | CASSSTSSGNTIYF | TGTGCCAGCAGCTCCACCAGCTCTGGAAACACCATATATTTT
TRBJ1-1 | - | TRBV21-1 | - | CATSKRGLNTEAFF | TGTGCCACCTCGAAGAGGGGGCTGAACACTGAAGCTTTCTTT
TRBJ2-2 | - | TRBV2 | TRBD1 | CAMGQGANTGELFF | TGTGCCATGGGACAGGGCGCAAACACCGGGGAGCTGTTTTTT
TRBJ2-2 | - | TRBV7-6 | TRBD2 | CASSTGLEAGELFF | TGTGCCAGCAGCACTGGACTAGAAGCCGGGGAGCTGTTTTTT
TRBJ2-5 | - | TRBV6-6 | - | CASSYGALKKSETQYF | TGTGCCAGCAGTTACGGAGCCCTGAAAAAGTCGGAGACCCAGTACTTC
TRBJ2-7 | - | TRBV21-1 | - | CASSKVASSYEQYF | TGTGCCAGCAGCAAAGTCGCGAGCTCCTACGAGCAGTACTTC
TRBJ2-2 | - | TRBV6-4 | TRBD2 | CASSPLAGGTNTGELFF | TGTGCCAGCAGTCCTCTAGCGGGAGGGACGAACACCGGGGAGCTGTTTTTT
TRBJ1-1 | - | TRBV7-9 | TRBD1 | CASSLGGRGKGTEAFF | TGTGCCAGCAGCTTAGGAGGCAGGGGGAAGGGCACTGAAGCTTTCTTT
TRBJ1-1 | - | TRBV25-1 | TRBD1 | CASSERQGQGAFF | TGTGCCAGCAGCGAAAGACAGGGCCAGGGAGCTTTCTTT
TRBJ2-2 | - | TRBV7-6 | - | CASSLFSRGSDTGELFF | TGTGCCAGCAGCTTATTCAGTCGGGGATCGGACACCGGGGAGCTGTTTTTT
TRBJ2-3 | few | TRBV7-3 | TRBD2 | CASSRGLASGTDTQYF | TGTGCCAGCAGCCGGGGACTAGCGTCGGGCACAGATACGCAGTATTTT
TRBJ1-5 | - | TRBV7-2 | TRBD1 | CASSYGTGGISNQPQHF | TGTGCCAGCAGCTACGGGACAGGGGGCATTAGCAATCAGCCCCAGCATTTT
TRBJ1-1 | - | TRBV18 | - | CASSQQALNTEAFF | TGTGCCAGCTCTCAACAGGCGTTGAACACTGAAGCTTTCTTT
TRBJ2-1 | - | TRBV6-4 | - | CASSDSISGGNEQFF | TGTGCCAGCAGTGACTCGATATCTGGAGGTAATGAGCAGTTCTTC